Listed below are T cell receptor beta chains from one sample, sequenced in a study of T cells in Graves' hyperthyroidism and ophthalmopathy. Using its own MiXCR run on the multiplex PCR reads, TCRdb lists one record per CDR3 protein. The table has hundreds of thousands of distinct CDR3 sequences, 35% to 55% seen once. The sample comprised peripheral blood or thyroid tissue (not recorded which). These receptors originate from a woman aged 18-30 years with Graves' hyperthyroidism. Both conserved end residues are part of each CDR3. The D gene is left open where the match is weak. The size entry is marked missing in some rows and otherwise reads once, few, many or a size class.

clone_size: many
d_call: TRBD2
j_call: TRBJ2-7
v_call: TRBV5-1
cdr3_nt: TGCGCCAGCAGCTTGAGTAGCGGGAGTAACGAGCAGTACTTC
cdr3_aa: CASSLSSGSNEQYF

clone_size: .
d_call: TRBD1
j_call: TRBJ1-2
v_call: TRBV29-1
cdr3_nt: TGCAGCAGTGCCCGGGACAGGGACGTGAATGGCTACACCTTC
cdr3_aa: CSSARDRDVNGYTF

clone_size: once
d_call: .
j_call: TRBJ2-2
v_call: TRBV7-6
cdr3_nt: TGCGCCAGCAGCATCGGGACTTGGCGGGCCGGGGAGCTGTTTTTT
cdr3_aa: CASSIGTWRAGELFF

clone_size: .
d_call: TRBD2
j_call: TRBJ2-2
v_call: TRBV9
cdr3_nt: TGTGCTAGAGACCTTGCGTGGGAGGGCACCGGGGAGCTGTTTTTT
cdr3_aa: CARDLAWEGTGELFF

clone_size: .
d_call: .
j_call: TRBJ2-7
v_call: TRBV28
cdr3_nt: TGTGCCAGCAGTCGCGCCACCTACGAGCAGTACTTC
cdr3_aa: CASSRATYEQYF

clone_size: .
d_call: TRBD1
j_call: TRBJ2-7
v_call: TRBV10-3
cdr3_nt: TGTGCCAGCAGTCCCGGCCGGGACAGGGGAAACTACGAGCAGTACTTC
cdr3_aa: CASSPGRDRGNYEQYF

clone_size: many
d_call: TRBD2
j_call: TRBJ2-5
v_call: TRBV24-1
cdr3_nt: TGTGCCACCAGTGAGGGGGGAGGGATCCAAGAGACCCAGTACTTC
cdr3_aa: CATSEGGGIQETQYF

clone_size: .
d_call: .
j_call: TRBJ1-2
v_call: TRBV19
cdr3_nt: TGTGCCAGTAGTGTCGGGACAAGAAAGACCTATGGCTACACCTTC
cdr3_aa: CASSVGTRKTYGYTF

clone_size: .
d_call: TRBD1
j_call: TRBJ1-2
v_call: TRBV25-1
cdr3_nt: TGTGCCAGCAGCGACTCTGACAGGGGAGCTAACTATGGCTACACCTTC
cdr3_aa: CASSDSDRGANYGYTF

clone_size: .
d_call: .
j_call: TRBJ1-1
v_call: TRBV10-3
cdr3_nt: TGTGCTAGAAGAGGGGGGATGAACACTGAAGCTTTCTTT
cdr3_aa: CARRGGMNTEAFF

clone_size: .
d_call: .
j_call: TRBJ2-5
v_call: TRBV5-1
cdr3_nt: TGCGCCAGCAGCCCAACCAGGGCAGAGACCCAGTACTTC
cdr3_aa: CASSPTRAETQYF

clone_size: .
d_call: .
j_call: TRBJ1-1
v_call: TRBV7-4
cdr3_nt: TGTGCCAGCAGCCCCTCAGGGGAAGGCACTGAAGCTTTCTTT
cdr3_aa: CASSPSGEGTEAFF

clone_size: many
d_call: TRBD1
j_call: TRBJ1-2
v_call: TRBV25-1
cdr3_nt: TGTGCCAGATTGGACAGGGGTAGTGGCTACACCTTC
cdr3_aa: CARLDRGSGYTF

clone_size: .
d_call: TRBD1
j_call: TRBJ1-2
v_call: TRBV7-9
cdr3_nt: TGTGCCAGCAGCTTCGAAGGGGGCGCCTATGGCTACACCTTC
cdr3_aa: CASSFEGGAYGYTF

clone_size: .
d_call: .
j_call: TRBJ1-4
v_call: TRBV14
cdr3_nt: TGTGCCAGCAGCCAACGTCTAGCGGGAGAACTGTTTTTT
cdr3_aa: CASSQRLAGELFF

clone_size: many
d_call: TRBD1
j_call: TRBJ1-4
v_call: TRBV29-1
cdr3_nt: TGCAGCGTACAGGGGGGCACTGAAAAACTGTTTTTT
cdr3_aa: CSVQGGTEKLFF

clone_size: once
d_call: TRBD1
j_call: TRBJ2-7
v_call: TRBV7-6
cdr3_nt: TGTGCCAGCAGCCCCCCGGGACAGCATACCTACGAGCAGTACTTC
cdr3_aa: CASSPPGQHTYEQYF

clone_size: .
d_call: TRBD1
j_call: TRBJ1-4
v_call: TRBV4-2
cdr3_nt: TGTGCCAGCAGCCAAGAGGGCCCGGGACAGATTAATGAAAAACTGTTTTTT
cdr3_aa: CASSQEGPGQINEKLFF

clone_size: .
d_call: .
j_call: TRBJ2-5
v_call: TRBV5-1
cdr3_nt: TGCGCCACCCAGGACGACGGAGAGACCCAGTACTTC
cdr3_aa: CATQDDGETQYF

clone_size: many
d_call: TRBD1
j_call: TRBJ1-6
v_call: TRBV2
cdr3_nt: TGTGCCAGCAGTGAACTGGGACAGGCGTCGAATTCACCCCTCCACTTT
cdr3_aa: CASSELGQASNSPLHF

clone_size: .
d_call: .
j_call: TRBJ1-1
v_call: TRBV20-1
cdr3_nt: TGCAGTACTGGGACATACCATGATGAAGCTTTCTTT
cdr3_aa: CSTGTYHDEAFF

clone_size: .
d_call: TRBD1
j_call: TRBJ1-1
v_call: TRBV19
cdr3_nt: TGTGCCAGTAGTAGAGCCGGGACAGGGCTTAATGAAGCTTTCTTT
cdr3_aa: CASSRAGTGLNEAFF

clone_size: .
d_call: TRBD1
j_call: TRBJ2-5
v_call: TRBV10-3
cdr3_nt: TGTGCCAGTAGACCCCACGGGACAGGGGAAGAGACCCAGTACTTC
cdr3_aa: CASRPHGTGEETQYF

clone_size: .
d_call: .
j_call: TRBJ2-2
v_call: TRBV20-1
cdr3_nt: TGCGCGCGACCGGGCAACACCGGGGAGCTGTTTTTT
cdr3_aa: CARPGNTGELFF

clone_size: few
d_call: .
j_call: TRBJ2-5
v_call: TRBV2
cdr3_nt: TGTGCCAGCAGTGGGGACCTTTACCAAGAGACCCAGTACTTC
cdr3_aa: CASSGDLYQETQYF

clone_size: .
d_call: TRBD2
j_call: TRBJ2-5
v_call: TRBV12-3/TRBV12-4
cdr3_nt: TGTGCCAGCAGCCCTTCCGGCAGCGGGAGGTTAGAGACCCAGTACTTC
cdr3_aa: CASSPSGSGRLETQYF

clone_size: .
d_call: TRBD1
j_call: TRBJ1-1
v_call: TRBV10-3
cdr3_nt: TGTGCCGTCGGACAGGGACCTAACACTGAAGCTTTCTTT
cdr3_aa: CAVGQGPNTEAFF

clone_size: few
d_call: .
j_call: TRBJ1-1
v_call: TRBV19
cdr3_nt: TGTGCCAGTAGTATTCCCTTCGCCTTGGGGGCTTTCTTT
cdr3_aa: CASSIPFALGAFF

clone_size: .
d_call: .
j_call: TRBJ2-2
v_call: TRBV7-3
cdr3_nt: TGTGCCAGGCGATGGGCCGGGGAGCTGTTTTTT
cdr3_aa: CARRWAGELFF

clone_size: .
d_call: .
j_call: TRBJ1-4
v_call: TRBV20-1
cdr3_nt: TGCAGTGCTAGACTGGCAACTAATGAAAAACTGTTTTTT
cdr3_aa: CSARLATNEKLFF

clone_size: few
d_call: .
j_call: TRBJ1-2
v_call: TRBV6-6
cdr3_nt: TGTGCCAGCCAACCGGGCCCGACGACTAATGGCTACACCTTC
cdr3_aa: CASQPGPTTNGYTF

clone_size: many
d_call: .
j_call: TRBJ2-5
v_call: TRBV29-1
cdr3_nt: TGCAGCGTTGAACCGGGTTCGGCGGAGACCCAGTACTTC
cdr3_aa: CSVEPGSAETQYF

clone_size: few
d_call: .
j_call: TRBJ2-3
v_call: TRBV7-2
cdr3_nt: TGTGCCACCGCTGAACAGGAGGGTGATACGCAGTATTTT
cdr3_aa: CATAEQEGDTQYF

clone_size: .
d_call: .
j_call: TRBJ2-7
v_call: TRBV20-1
cdr3_nt: TGCAGTGCTAGAGCTGGGGAGTACGAGCAGTACTTC
cdr3_aa: CSARAGEYEQYF

clone_size: .
d_call: .
j_call: TRBJ1-3
v_call: TRBV11-1
cdr3_nt: TGTGCCAGCAGCTTAGTAAGACCTTTCTCTGGAAACACCATATATTTT
cdr3_aa: CASSLVRPFSGNTIYF

clone_size: .
d_call: TRBD1
j_call: TRBJ2-2
v_call: TRBV24-1
cdr3_nt: TGTGCCACCAGTGAGCGAACAGGGGCGAACACCGGGGAGCTGTTTTTT
cdr3_aa: CATSERTGANTGELFF

clone_size: .
d_call: .
j_call: TRBJ2-7
v_call: TRBV20-1
cdr3_nt: TGCAGTGCCCAGAACTCCTACGAGCAGTACTTC
cdr3_aa: CSAQNSYEQYF

clone_size: .
d_call: TRBD1
j_call: TRBJ1-6
v_call: TRBV25-1
cdr3_nt: TGTGCCAGCAGTTACTCGGGACAGGGGATCGATTCACCCCTCCACTTT
cdr3_aa: CASSYSGQGIDSPLHF

clone_size: .
d_call: .
j_call: TRBJ1-6
v_call: TRBV2
cdr3_nt: TGTGCCAGCAGCCGGGGGGGGGATAGTTCACCCCTCCACTTT
cdr3_aa: CASSRGGDSSPLHF

clone_size: few
d_call: .
j_call: TRBJ1-2
v_call: TRBV20-1
cdr3_nt: TGCAGTGCCGGACGATTCGCTAACTATGGCTACACCTTC
cdr3_aa: CSAGRFANYGYTF

clone_size: once
d_call: .
j_call: TRBJ2-2
v_call: TRBV7-3
cdr3_nt: TGTGCCAGCAGCTTAAGTGAGCCCACGAACACCGGGGAGCTGTTTTTT
cdr3_aa: CASSLSEPTNTGELFF

clone_size: few
d_call: .
j_call: TRBJ1-4
v_call: TRBV7-6
cdr3_nt: TGTGCCAGCAGCCAAGCCGCTCGGACAGCAACTAATGAAAAACTGTTTTTT
cdr3_aa: CASSQAARTATNEKLFF

clone_size: .
d_call: TRBD1
j_call: TRBJ1-1
v_call: TRBV7-9
cdr3_nt: TGTGCCAGCTGGGGACAGCAGAACACTGAAGCTTTCTTT
cdr3_aa: CASWGQQNTEAFF

clone_size: .
d_call: .
j_call: TRBJ2-2
v_call: TRBV20-1
cdr3_nt: TGCAGTGCTAGCGAGGGGTTGAGCACCGGGGAGCTGTTTTTT
cdr3_aa: CSASEGLSTGELFF

clone_size: few
d_call: .
j_call: TRBJ1-1
v_call: TRBV5-4
cdr3_nt: TGTGCCAGCAGCCTTCTGGGCTCTGAAGCTTTCTTT
cdr3_aa: CASSLLGSEAFF

clone_size: .
d_call: .
j_call: TRBJ1-3
v_call: TRBV5-1
cdr3_nt: TGTGCCAGCAGCGTAGTTGTACAGGAAGGAAACACCATATATTTT
cdr3_aa: CASSVVVQEGNTIYF

clone_size: .
d_call: TRBD2
j_call: TRBJ2-5
v_call: TRBV7-8
cdr3_nt: TGTGCCAGCAGCCTCGGACTAGCGGAGGTCGCGGAGTACTTC
cdr3_aa: CASSLGLAEVAEYF

clone_size: medium-sized
d_call: .
j_call: TRBJ1-3
v_call: TRBV7-2
cdr3_nt: TGTGCCAGCAGCTTGAGTGGAAACACCATATATTTT
cdr3_aa: CASSLSGNTIYF

clone_size: .
d_call: .
j_call: TRBJ2-6
v_call: TRBV19
cdr3_nt: TGTGCCAGTACCTCGGCGGCACAGGGATCTGGGGCCAACGTCCTGACTTTC
cdr3_aa: CASTSAAQGSGANVLTF

clone_size: many
d_call: TRBD1
j_call: TRBJ1-2
v_call: TRBV29-1
cdr3_nt: TGCAGCGCCCGGACAGGGGGGACCTATGGCTACACCTTC
cdr3_aa: CSARTGGTYGYTF

clone_size: few
d_call: .
j_call: TRBJ1-2
v_call: TRBV7-9
cdr3_nt: TGTGCCAGCAGTTACTCGATCTATGGCTACACCTTC
cdr3_aa: CASSYSIYGYTF

clone_size: many
d_call: .
j_call: TRBJ2-2
v_call: TRBV7-9
cdr3_nt: TGTGCCAGCAGCTTTGGCCAGGGAAACGGGGAGCTGTTTTTT
cdr3_aa: CASSFGQGNGELFF